The 5 T cell receptor beta chains reported below all come from one sample, sequenced in a study of CD8 T cells in ankylosing spondylitis. TCRdb ran MiXCR on the 5' RACE reads and lists one entry per CDR3 protein. The profile shows about 280,000 distinct CDR3 sequences, 20% of them singletons. Input material: blood, either unsorted or a sorted T cell fraction (not recorded which). The receptors were sampled from a male donor with ankylosing spondylitis or in good health (not recorded which).

The chain combines TRBV28 with TRBJ1-1, with D tentatively TRBD1 (5 bases). The CDR3 has 15 residues. Germline CDR1 MDHEN, CDR2 SYDVKM. Trimming removed 5 bases at V and 4 bases at J, with 17 bases between. CDR3 sequence reads: CASSLDPQVPTEAFF. The CDR3 DNA reads as TGTGCCAGCAGTCTGGACCCACAGGTTCCCACTGAAGCTTTCTTT.

This clonotype appeared a few times. CDR3 residues: CSASADSGNTIYF. CDR3 bases: TGCAGTGCTTCGGCGGACTCTGGAAACACCATATATTTT. The J gene is TRBJ1-3, the V gene TRBV20-1; no clear D gene. V dropped 5 bases and J dropped 0 bases, with 8 bases sitting between them. The CDR3 has 13 amino acids. Germline V gene sequence: CDR1 DFQATT, CDR2 SNEGSKA (reference sequence).

This clonotype was counted a few times. This chain uses TRBV5-1 with TRBJ1-2; 10 nucleotides align to TRBD1. Trimming removed 4 bases from V and 8 bases from J; junction bases left unmatched: 5. Per germline, CDR1 SGHRS and CDR2 YFSETQ. The CDR3 is 13 residues long. In DNA form, the CDR3 reads TGCGCCAGCAGCGGGACAGGGGAGGGCGGCTACACCTTC. Translated, it gives CASSGTGEGGYTF. The complete variable domain, with remaining parts taken from reference TRBV5-1 and TRBJ1-2, reads KAGVTQTPRYLIKTRGQQVTLSCSPISGHRSVSWYQQTPGQGLQFLFEYFSETQRNKGNFPGRFSGRQFSNSRSEMNVSTLELGDSALYLCASSGTGEGGYTFGSGTRLTVV.

This clonotype was counted between two and nine times. The chain combines TRBV20-1 with TRBJ1-1; no definite D call. Germline CDR1 DFQATT, CDR2 SNEGSKA (reference sequence). The germline V and J ends were trimmed by 6 bases and 6 bases, with 11 bases remaining between them. CDR3 length: 11 amino acids. For the CDR3, the DNA is TGCAGTGCCAGACCCAGCCCTGAAGCTTTCTTT. Translation gives CSARPSPEAFF.

The chain has TRBV5-1 and TRBJ1-1; the D gene is possibly TRBD1 (6 bases). Germline-derived CDR1 and CDR2 are SGHRS and YFSETQ. Between the trimmed V and J ends, which lost 0 bases and 5 bases, there was a span of 20 bases. The CDR3 spans 17 residues. CDR3: CASSLEGANRVGTEAFF. CDR3 nucleotides: TGCGCCAGCAGCTTGGAGGGTGCCAACAGGGTGGGAACTGAAGCTTTCTTT.